The 9 T cell receptor beta chains listed next were all sequenced from one sample in a study of shared clonotypes between healthy human individuals. Sequencing was performed with immunoSEQ multiplex PCR; in TCRdb, only in-frame clones are kept and a portion is missing. The data contain 400,000 to 500,000 clones, roughly four fifths of them seen just once; the ten biggest clones take up 10% to 15%. Sequenced input: PBMCs. These receptors all stem from a woman in her forties in good health. Some clones in this sample may be carry-over from other donors' samples.

The chain joins TRBV4-3 to TRBJ1-2; unclear D gene. Germline CDR1 LGHNA, CDR2 YSLEER. Deletions cut 0 bases from V and 5 bases from J, with 16 bases between. The CDR3 has 16 amino acids. The CDR3 DNA reads TGCGCCAGCAGCCAAGATCGTCGTCTCTTGCGGTATGGCTACACCTTC. As protein: CASSQDRRLLRYGYTF.

The chain is built from TRBV5-1 and TRBJ2-1; tentative D call: TRBD1 (6 bases). CDR3 length equals 13 residues. Germline V gene sequence: CDR1 SGHRS, CDR2 YFSETQ. Trimming stripped 2 bases from V and 7 bases from J, with 10 bases between. CDR3 nucleotides: TGCGCCAGCAGCTTTACAGGGATGAATGAGCAGTTCTTC. Residues: CASSFTGMNEQFF.

This rearrangement joins TRBV19 to TRBJ1-1, with D unresolved. This CDR3 is 14 amino acids long. Trimming shortened V by 7 bases and J by 2 bases, and 14 bases separated the two germline ends. In germline, CDR1 is LNHDA, CDR2 SQIVND (reference sequence). CDR3 residues: CASTLTGFNTEAFF. The CDR3 coding sequence is TGTGCCAGTACCCTCACCGGCTTTAACACTGAAGCTTTCTTT.

This chain links TRBV7-9 with TRBJ2-2; 10 nucleotides align to TRBD2. The CDR3 consists of 16 residues. The junction had 7 bases not matched to a gene; V was cut back by 7 bases and J by 2 bases. The germline V gene has CDR1 SEHNR and CDR2 FQNEAQ (reference sequence). CDR3 bases: TGTGCCAGCACTAAGCTAGCGGGAGCTAACACCGGGGAGCTGTTTTTT. It translates to CASTKLAGANTGELFF.

CDR3 nucleotide sequence: TGTGCCAGCTCACCGTTGACAGGGGAGGCCAACGTCCTGACTTTC. This codes for CASSPLTGEANVLTF. The chain uses TRBV18 and TRBJ2-6; 8 bases agree with TRBD1. The CDR3 has 15 amino acids. Germline-derived CDR1 and CDR2 are KGHSH and LQKENI. V lost 3 bases, J lost 6 bases, and 4 bases stayed unmatched.

This chain connects TRBV11-3 to TRBJ2-3; TRBD2 aligns across 9 bases. V dropped 1 base and J dropped 6; count of bases not matched to a gene: 5. CDR3 length: 15 amino acids. CDR1 and CDR2 (germline): SGHNT, YENEEA. DNA for the CDR3: TGTGCCAGCAGCTTAGCTAGCGGGATTGGGGATACGCAGTATTTT. The encoded protein is CASSLASGIGDTQYF.

This clone appeared once. V and J are TRBV5-4 and TRBJ1-3; D unresolved. V dropped 1 base and J dropped 0 bases, with 5 bases sitting between them. There are 14 residues in the CDR3. Germline CDR1 SGHNT, CDR2 YYREEE (reference sequence). CDR3 coding DNA: TGTGCCAGCAGCTTGAGCAGCTCTGGAAACACCATATATTTT. It encodes CASSLSSSGNTIYF.

The chain links TRBV29-1 to TRBJ2-2; a weak D match, TRBD1 (6 bases). V lost 6 bases, J lost 4 bases, and 18 bases lay in between. Looked up from germline, CDR1 is SQVTM and CDR2 is ANQGSEA. This CDR3 has 15 amino acids. The CDR3 DNA is TGCAGCGTAAATCCTACAGGGATGGGCACCGGGGAGCTGTTTTTT. Its protein is CSVNPTGMGTGELFF.

The chain combines TRBV29-1 with TRBJ2-1; D is ambiguous. V was shortened by 8 bases and J by 4 bases, with 12 bases between the two germline ends. The CDR3 consists of 12 residues. From germline, CDR1 is SQVTM and CDR2 ANQGSEA. CDR3 sequence: CSFAQEYNEQFF. For the CDR3, the DNA is TGCAGCTTCGCTCAAGAGTACAATGAGCAGTTCTTC.